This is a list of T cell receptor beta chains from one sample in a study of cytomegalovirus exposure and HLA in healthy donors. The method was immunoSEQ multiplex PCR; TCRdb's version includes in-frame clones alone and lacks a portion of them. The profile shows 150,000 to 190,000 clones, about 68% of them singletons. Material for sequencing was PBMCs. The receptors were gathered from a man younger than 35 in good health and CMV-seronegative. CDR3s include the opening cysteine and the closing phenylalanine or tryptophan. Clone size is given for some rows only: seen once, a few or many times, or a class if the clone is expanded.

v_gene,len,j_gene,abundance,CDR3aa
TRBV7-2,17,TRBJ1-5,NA,CASTRGATGGAGQPQHF
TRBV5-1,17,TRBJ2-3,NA,CASSLEPSGGGTDTQYF
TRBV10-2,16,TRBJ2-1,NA,CASREAGGPMGNEQFF
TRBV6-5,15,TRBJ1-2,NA,CASSTTGQGNYGYTF
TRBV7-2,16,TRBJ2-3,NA,CASSSSGRAGTDTQYF
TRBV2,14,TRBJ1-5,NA,CASSEARGDQPQHF
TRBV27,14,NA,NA,CASKRTGGLVEQYF
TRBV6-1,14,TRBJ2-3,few,CASSEYSAGDTQYF
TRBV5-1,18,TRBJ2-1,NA,CASTQRGPLAEIYNEQFF
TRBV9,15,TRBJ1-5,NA,CASSFGWGENQPQHF
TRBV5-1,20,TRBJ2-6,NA,CASSLADRSFSASGANVLTF
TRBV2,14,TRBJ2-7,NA,CASRLSTGPNEQYF
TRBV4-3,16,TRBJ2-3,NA,CASSQDQGELGDTQYF
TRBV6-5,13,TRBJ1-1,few,CASSPQGNTEAFF
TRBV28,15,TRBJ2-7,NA,CASKRGGVGTYEQYF
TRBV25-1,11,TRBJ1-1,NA,CASRVLGAAFF
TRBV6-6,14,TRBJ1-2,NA,CASGFQGGGYGYTF
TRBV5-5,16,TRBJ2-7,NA,CASSLAGVSGRYEQYF